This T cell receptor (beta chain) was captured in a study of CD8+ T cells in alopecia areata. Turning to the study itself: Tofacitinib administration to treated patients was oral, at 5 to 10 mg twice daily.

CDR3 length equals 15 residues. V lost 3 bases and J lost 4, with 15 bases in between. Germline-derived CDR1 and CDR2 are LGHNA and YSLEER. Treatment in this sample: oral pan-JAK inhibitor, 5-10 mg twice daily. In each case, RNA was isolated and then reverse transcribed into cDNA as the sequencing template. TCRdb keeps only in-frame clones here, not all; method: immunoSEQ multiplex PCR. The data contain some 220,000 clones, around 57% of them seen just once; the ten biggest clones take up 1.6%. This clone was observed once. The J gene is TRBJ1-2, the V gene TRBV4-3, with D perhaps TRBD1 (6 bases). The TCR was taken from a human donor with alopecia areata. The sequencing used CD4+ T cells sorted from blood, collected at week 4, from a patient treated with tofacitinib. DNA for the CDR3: TGCGCCAGCAGCCAGGACAGTAACGCACCCTATGGCTACACCTTC. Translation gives CASSQDSNAPYGYTF.